Listed below are T cell receptor beta chains from one sample, sequenced in a study of PD-1 blockade in classical Hodgkin lymphoma. Using immunoSEQ multiplex PCR, the repertoire was profiled, and TCRdb retains in-frame clones only, with some absent. The table includes roughly 100,000 clones, approximately 89% detected once. The specimen was peripheral blood mononuclear cells (PBMCs), collected before the fourth cycle of nivolumab. Receptors were obtained from a human donor with classical Hodgkin lymphoma. CDR3s include the opening cysteine and the closing phenylalanine or tryptophan. A D gene is named only where the DNA matches it firmly. Clone size is given for some rows only: seen once, a few or many times, or a class if the clone is expanded.

v_call	d_call	cdr3_length	j_call	clone_size	cdr3_aa	cdr3_nt
TRBV19	-	15	TRBJ1-2	once	CASSIRDSGNYGYTF	TGTGCCAGTAGTATACGGGACTCCGGCAACTATGGCTACACCTTC
TRBV18	TRBD2	11	TRBJ2-1	-	CASSGEGEQFF	TGTGCCAGCTCAGGGGAGGGTGAGCAGTTCTTC
TRBV28	TRBD1	16	TRBJ1-5	few	CASSLVGQGLNQPQHF	TGTGCCAGCAGTTTAGTGGGACAGGGCCTAAATCAGCCCCAGCATTTT
TRBV28	-	15	TRBJ1-2	-	CASRLSPLDGYGYTF	TGTGCCAGCAGGTTATCCCCCCTCGATGGCTATGGCTACACCTTC
TRBV27	-	15	TRBJ2-7	-	CASTNPGSTTYEQYF	TGTGCCAGCACTAACCCCGGGAGCACAACCTACGAGCAGTACTTC
TRBV6-5	TRBD2	16	TRBJ2-7	-	CASSYERSGMFYEQYF	TGTGCCAGCAGTTACGAGAGAAGCGGGATGTTCTACGAGCAGTACTTC
TRBV7-2	-	14	TRBJ1-1	-	CASSFLARNTEAFF	TGTGCCAGCAGCTTCCTTGCACGGAACACTGAAGCTTTCTTT
TRBV27	TRBD1	15	TRBJ1-1	-	CASSLGQGAVTEAFF	TGTGCCAGCAGCCTGGGACAGGGGGCGGTCACTGAAGCTTTCTTT
TRBV5-1	TRBD2	15	TRBJ2-1	-	CASSPGLAVYNEQFF	TGCGCCAGCAGCCCGGGACTAGCGGTCTACAATGAGCAGTTCTTC
TRBV7-9	-	15	TRBJ1-5	-	CASSLGWGPTQPQHF	TGTGCCAGCAGCTTAGGGTGGGGTCCAACTCAGCCCCAGCATTTT
TRBV19	-	13	TRBJ2-7	-	CASSIGSGDEQYF	TGTGCCAGTAGTATAGGGTCGGGGGACGAGCAGTACTTC
TRBV19	-	13	TRBJ1-5	-	CASSKAGNQPQHF	TGTGCCAGTAGTAAGGCGGGCAATCAGCCCCAGCATTTT
TRBV29-1	-	12	TRBJ2-1	-	CSVEFGSYEQFF	TGCAGCGTTGAATTTGGCAGCTATGAGCAGTTCTTC
TRBV11-2	-	12	TRBJ2-1	-	CASSLNLNEQFF	TGTGCCAGCAGCTTAAATTTGAATGAGCAGTTCTTC